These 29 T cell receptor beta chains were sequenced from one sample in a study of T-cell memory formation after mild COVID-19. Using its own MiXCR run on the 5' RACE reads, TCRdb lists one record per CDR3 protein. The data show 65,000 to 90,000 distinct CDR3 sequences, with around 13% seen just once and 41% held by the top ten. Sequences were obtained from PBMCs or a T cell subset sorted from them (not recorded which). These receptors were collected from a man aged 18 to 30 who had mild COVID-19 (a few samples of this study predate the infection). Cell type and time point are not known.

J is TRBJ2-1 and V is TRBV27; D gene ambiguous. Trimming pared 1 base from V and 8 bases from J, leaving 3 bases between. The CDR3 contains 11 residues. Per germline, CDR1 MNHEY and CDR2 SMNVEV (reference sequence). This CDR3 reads CASSLYDEQFF. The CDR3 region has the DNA TGTGCCAGCAGTTTATACGATGAGCAGTTCTTC.

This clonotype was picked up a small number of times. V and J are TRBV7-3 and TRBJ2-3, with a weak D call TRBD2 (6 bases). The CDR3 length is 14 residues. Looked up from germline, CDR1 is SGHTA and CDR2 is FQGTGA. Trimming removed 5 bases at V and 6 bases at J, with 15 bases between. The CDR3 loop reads CASSPQSAGDTQYF. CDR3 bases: TGTGCCAGCAGCCCCCAGTCGGCGGGGGATACGCAGTATTTT. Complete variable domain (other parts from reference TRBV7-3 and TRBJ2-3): GAGVSQTPSNKVTEKGKYVELRCDPISGHTALYWYRQSLGQGPEFLIYFQGTGAADDSGLPNDRFFAVRPEGSVSTLKIQRTERGDSAVYLCASSPQSAGDTQYFGPGTRLTVL.

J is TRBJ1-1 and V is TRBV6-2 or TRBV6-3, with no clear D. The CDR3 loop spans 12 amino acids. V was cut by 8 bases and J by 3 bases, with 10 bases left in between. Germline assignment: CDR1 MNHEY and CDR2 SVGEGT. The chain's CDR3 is CASRWRDTEAFF. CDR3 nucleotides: TGTGCCAGCCGGTGGAGGGACACTGAAGCTTTCTTT.

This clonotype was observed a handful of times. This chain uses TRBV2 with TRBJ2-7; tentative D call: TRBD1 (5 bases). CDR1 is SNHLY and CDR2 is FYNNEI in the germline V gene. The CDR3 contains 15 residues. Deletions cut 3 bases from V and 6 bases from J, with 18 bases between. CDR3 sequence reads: CASSEPQVARGEQYV. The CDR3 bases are TGTGCCAGCAGTGAGCCCCAGGTGGCTAGGGGCGAGCAGTACGTC.

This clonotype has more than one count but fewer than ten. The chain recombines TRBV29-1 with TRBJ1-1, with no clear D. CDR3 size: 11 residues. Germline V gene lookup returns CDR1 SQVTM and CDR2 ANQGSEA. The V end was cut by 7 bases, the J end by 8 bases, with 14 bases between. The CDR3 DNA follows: TGCAGCGCCGTGGGCTTGGCAGAAGCTTTCTTT. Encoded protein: CSAVGLAEAFF.

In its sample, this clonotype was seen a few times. CDR3 amino acids: CASSLINEKLFF. The CDR3 DNA sequence: TGTGCCAGCAGCTTGATTAATGAAAAACTGTTTTTT. This chain links TRBV5-6 with TRBJ1-4; D not resolved. The V and J ends lost 1 base and 4 bases respectively, with 2 bases between them. CDR3 length equals 12 residues. In germline, CDR1 is SGHDT, CDR2 YYEEEE.

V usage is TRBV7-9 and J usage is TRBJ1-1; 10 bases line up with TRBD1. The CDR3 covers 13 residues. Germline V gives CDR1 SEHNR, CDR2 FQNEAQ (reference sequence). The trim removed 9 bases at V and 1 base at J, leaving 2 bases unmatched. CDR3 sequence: CASRQGANTEAFF. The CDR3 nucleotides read TGTGCCAGTAGACAGGGGGCGAACACTGAAGCTTTCTTT.

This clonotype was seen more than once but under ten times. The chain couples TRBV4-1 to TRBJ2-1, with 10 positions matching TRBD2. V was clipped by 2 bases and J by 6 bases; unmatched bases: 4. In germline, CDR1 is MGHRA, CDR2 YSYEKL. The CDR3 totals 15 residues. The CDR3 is CASSQTSGDPNEQFF. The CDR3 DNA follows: TGCGCCAGCAGCCAAACTAGCGGGGACCCCAATGAGCAGTTCTTC.

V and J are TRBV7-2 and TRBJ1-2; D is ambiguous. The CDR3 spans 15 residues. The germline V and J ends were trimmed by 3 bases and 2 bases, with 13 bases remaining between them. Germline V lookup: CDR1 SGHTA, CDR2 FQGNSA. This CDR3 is CASSFFPGDNYGYTF. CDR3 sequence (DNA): TGTGCCAGCAGCTTTTTTCCCGGAGACAACTATGGCTACACCTTC. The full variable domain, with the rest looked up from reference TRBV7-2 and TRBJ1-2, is GAGVSQSPSNKVTEKGKDVELRCDPISGHTALYWYRQSLGQGLEFLIYFQGNSAPDKSGLPSDRFSAERTGGSVSTLTIQRTQQEDSAVYLCASSFFPGDNYGYTFGSGTRLTVV.

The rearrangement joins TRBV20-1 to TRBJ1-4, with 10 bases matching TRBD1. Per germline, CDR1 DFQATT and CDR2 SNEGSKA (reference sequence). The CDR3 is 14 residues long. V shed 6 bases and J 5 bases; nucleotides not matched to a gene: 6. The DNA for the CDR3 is TGCAGTGCGGAGTCGACAGGGGGCAATGAAAAACTGTTTTTT. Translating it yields CSAESTGGNEKLFF.

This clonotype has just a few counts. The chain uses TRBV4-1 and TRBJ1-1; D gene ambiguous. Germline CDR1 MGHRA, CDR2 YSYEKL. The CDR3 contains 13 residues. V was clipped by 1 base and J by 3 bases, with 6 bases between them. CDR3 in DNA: TGCGCCAGCAGCCAAGGTGCAGACACTGAAGCTTTCTTT. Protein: CASSQGADTEAFF.

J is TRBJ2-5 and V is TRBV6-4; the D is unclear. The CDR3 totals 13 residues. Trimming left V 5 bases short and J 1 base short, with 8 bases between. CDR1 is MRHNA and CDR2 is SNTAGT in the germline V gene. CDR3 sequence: CASSPSPQETQYF. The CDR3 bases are TGTGCCAGCAGTCCCTCGCCCCAAGAGACCCAGTACTTC.

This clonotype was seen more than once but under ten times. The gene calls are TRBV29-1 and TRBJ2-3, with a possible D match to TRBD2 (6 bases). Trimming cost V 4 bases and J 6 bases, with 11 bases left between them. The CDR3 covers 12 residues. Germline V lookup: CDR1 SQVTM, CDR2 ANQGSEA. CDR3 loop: CSVARGRDTQYF. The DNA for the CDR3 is TGCAGCGTTGCGCGGGGAAGGGATACGCAGTATTTT.

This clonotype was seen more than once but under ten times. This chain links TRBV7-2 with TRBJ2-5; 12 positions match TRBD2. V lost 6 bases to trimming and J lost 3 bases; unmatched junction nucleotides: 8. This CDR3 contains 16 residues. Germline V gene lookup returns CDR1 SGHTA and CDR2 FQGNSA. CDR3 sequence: CASSRLAGALEETQYF. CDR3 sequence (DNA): TGTGCCAGCAGTCGACTAGCGGGGGCCCTAGAAGAGACCCAGTACTTC.

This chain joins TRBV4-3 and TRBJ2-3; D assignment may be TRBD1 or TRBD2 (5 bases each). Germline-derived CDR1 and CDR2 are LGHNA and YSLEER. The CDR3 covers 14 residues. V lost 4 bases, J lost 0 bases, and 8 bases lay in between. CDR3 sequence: CASSPRDSTDTQYF. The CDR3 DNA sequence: TGCGCCAGCAGCCCCCGGGACAGCACAGATACGCAGTATTTT.

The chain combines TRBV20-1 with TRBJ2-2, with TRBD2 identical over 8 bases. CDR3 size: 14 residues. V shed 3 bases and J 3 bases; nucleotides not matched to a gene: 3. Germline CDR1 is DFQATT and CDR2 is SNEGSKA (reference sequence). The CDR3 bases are TGCAGTGCTAGGGTTAGCGGGGACACCGGGGAGCTGTTTTTT. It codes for CSARVSGDTGELFF.

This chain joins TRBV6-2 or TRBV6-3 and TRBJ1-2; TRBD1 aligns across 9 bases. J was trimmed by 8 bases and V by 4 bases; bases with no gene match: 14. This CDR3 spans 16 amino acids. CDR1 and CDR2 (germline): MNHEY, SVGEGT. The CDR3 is CASSFSAGQGVRGYTF. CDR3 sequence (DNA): TGTGCCAGCAGTTTTTCCGCGGGACAGGGAGTTCGCGGCTACACCTTC.

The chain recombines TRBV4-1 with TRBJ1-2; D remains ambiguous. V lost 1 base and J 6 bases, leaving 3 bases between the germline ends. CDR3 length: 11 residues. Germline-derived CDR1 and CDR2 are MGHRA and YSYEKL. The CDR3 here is CASSQANGYTF. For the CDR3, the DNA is TGCGCCAGCAGCCAAGCGAATGGCTACACCTTC.

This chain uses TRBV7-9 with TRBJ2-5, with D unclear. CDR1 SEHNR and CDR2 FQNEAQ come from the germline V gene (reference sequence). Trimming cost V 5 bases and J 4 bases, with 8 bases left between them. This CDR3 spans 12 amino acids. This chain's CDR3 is CASSPRPETQYF. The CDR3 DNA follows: TGTGCCAGCAGCCCGAGGCCAGAGACCCAGTACTTC. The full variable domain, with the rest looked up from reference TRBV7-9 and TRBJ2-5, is DTGVSQNPRHKITKRGQNVTFRCDPISEHNRLYWYRQTLGQGPEFLTYFQNEAQLEKSRLLSDRFSAERPKGSFSTLEIQRTEQGDSAMYLCASSPRPETQYFGPGTRLLVL.

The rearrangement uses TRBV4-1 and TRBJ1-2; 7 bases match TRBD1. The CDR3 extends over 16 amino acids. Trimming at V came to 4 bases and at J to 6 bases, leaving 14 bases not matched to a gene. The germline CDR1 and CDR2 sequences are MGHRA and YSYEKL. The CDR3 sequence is CASSPDRAEGWNGYTF. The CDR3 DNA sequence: TGCGCCAGCAGCCCCGACAGGGCAGAAGGCTGGAATGGCTACACCTTC.

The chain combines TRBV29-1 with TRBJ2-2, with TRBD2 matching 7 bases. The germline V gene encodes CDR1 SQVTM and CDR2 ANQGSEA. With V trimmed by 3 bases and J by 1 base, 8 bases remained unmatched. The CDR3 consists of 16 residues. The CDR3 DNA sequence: TGCAGCGTTGAGGGCGGATGGGAGGGGAACACCGGGGAGCTGTTTTTT. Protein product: CSVEGGWEGNTGELFF.

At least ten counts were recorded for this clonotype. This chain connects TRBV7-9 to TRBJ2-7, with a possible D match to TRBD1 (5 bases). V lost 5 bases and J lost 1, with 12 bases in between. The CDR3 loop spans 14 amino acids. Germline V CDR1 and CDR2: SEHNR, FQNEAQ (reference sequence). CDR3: CASSRTSGSYEQYF. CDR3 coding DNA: TGTGCCAGCAGCAGGACATCCGGATCCTACGAGCAGTACTTC. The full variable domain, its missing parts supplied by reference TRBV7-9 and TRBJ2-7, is DTGVSQNPRHKITKRGQNVTFRCDPISEHNRLYWYRQTLGQGPEFLTYFQNEAQLEKSRLLSDRFSAERPKGSFSTLEIQRTEQGDSAMYLCASSRTSGSYEQYFGPGTRLTVT.

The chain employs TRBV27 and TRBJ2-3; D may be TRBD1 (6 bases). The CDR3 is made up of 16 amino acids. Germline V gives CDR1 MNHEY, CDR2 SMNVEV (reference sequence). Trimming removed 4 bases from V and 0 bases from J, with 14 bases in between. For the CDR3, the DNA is TGTGCCAGCAGTTACTTAAACAGGGAGAGCACAGATACGCAGTATTTT. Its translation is CASSYLNRESTDTQYF.

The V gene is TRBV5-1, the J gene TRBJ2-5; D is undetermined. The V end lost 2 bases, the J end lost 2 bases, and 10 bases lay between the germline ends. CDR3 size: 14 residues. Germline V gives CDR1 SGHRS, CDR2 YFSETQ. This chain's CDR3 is CASSLYRVQETQYF. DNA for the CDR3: TGCGCCAGCAGCTTATACAGAGTACAAGAGACCCAGTACTTC.

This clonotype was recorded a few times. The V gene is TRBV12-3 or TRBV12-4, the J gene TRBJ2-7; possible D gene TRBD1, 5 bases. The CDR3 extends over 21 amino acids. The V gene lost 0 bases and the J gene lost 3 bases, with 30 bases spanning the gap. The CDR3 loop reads CASSLAKTFTDSAVPNYEQYV. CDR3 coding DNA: TGTGCCAGCAGTTTAGCGAAGACCTTTACCGACAGTGCTGTCCCGAACTACGAGCAGTACGTC.

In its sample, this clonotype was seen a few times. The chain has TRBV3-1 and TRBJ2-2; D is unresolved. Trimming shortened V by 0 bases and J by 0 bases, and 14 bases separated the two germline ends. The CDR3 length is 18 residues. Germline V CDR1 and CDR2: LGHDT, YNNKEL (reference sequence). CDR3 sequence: CASSQESKGDPNTGELFF. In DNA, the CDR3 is TGTGCCAGCAGCCAAGAATCTAAAGGCGACCCGAACACCGGGGAGCTGTTTTTT.

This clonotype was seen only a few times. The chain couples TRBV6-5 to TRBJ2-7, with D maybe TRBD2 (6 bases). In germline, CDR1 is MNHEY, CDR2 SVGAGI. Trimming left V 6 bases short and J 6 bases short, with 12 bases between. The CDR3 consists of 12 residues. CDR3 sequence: CASRERRGEQYF. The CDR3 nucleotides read TGTGCCAGCAGGGAGCGGCGGGGCGAGCAGTACTTC.

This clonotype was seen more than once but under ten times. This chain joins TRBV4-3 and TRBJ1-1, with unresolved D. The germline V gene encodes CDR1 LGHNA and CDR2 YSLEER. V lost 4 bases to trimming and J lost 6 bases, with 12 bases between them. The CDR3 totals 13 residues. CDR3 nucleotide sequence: TGCGCCAGCAGCCCCATCACTGGCGCTGAAGCTTTCTTT. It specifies CASSPITGAEAFF.

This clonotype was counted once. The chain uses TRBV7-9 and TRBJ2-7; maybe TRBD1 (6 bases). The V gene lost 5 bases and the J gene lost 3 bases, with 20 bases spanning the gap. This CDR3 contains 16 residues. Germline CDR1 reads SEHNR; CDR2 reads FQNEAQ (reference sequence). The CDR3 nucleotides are TGTGCCAGCAGCCGAACCCGGGACACCGCCTACTACGAGCAGTACTTC. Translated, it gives CASSRTRDTAYYEQYF. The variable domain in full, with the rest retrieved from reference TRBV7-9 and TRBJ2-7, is DTGVSQNPRHKITKRGQNVTFRCDPISEHNRLYWYRQTLGQGPEFLTYFQNEAQLEKSRLLSDRFSAERPKGSFSTLEIQRTEQGDSAMYLCASSRTRDTAYYEQYFGPGTRLTVT.